The 17 T cell receptor beta chains given below trace back to one sample, sequenced in a study of shared clonotypes between healthy human individuals. This table comes from immunoSEQ multiplex PCR, and its TCRdb copy is limited to in-frame clones, with some not included. The table includes 2 million to 2.5 million clones, 85% to 95% detected once. Source material: naive CD4+ T cells sorted from blood. Noted subset: CD45RA+ positively selected. These receptors all come from a man aged 18 to 30 in good health.

V gene TRBV7-2 combines with J gene TRBJ1-2; TRBD1 matches 9 bases. Trimming removed 5 bases from V and 4 bases from J; junction bases left unmatched: 5. This CDR3 contains 14 residues. The V gene's germline CDR1 is SGHTA and CDR2 FQGNSA. The CDR3: CASSTGQGPYGYTF. DNA of the CDR3: TGTGCCAGCAGCACGGGACAGGGTCCCTATGGCTACACCTTC.

The chain links TRBV5-1 to TRBJ2-7; the D is unclear. The germline CDR1 and CDR2 sequences are SGHRS and YFSETQ. This CDR3 is built from 14 residues. Trimming cost V 6 bases and J 2 bases, with 15 bases left between them. CDR3 sequence reads: CASNPGITTYEQYF. CDR3 coding DNA: TGCGCCAGCAACCCTGGCATAACCACCTACGAGCAGTACTTC.

V gene TRBV28 combines with J gene TRBJ1-2; the match to TRBD1 covers 9 bases. Per germline, CDR1 MDHEN and CDR2 SYDVKM. The CDR3 is 13 amino acids. V lost 10 bases and J lost 4; bases outside the gene matches: 7. The CDR3 is CATDRGSGYGYTF. CDR3 coding DNA: TGTGCCACAGACAGGGGGTCGGGCTATGGCTACACCTTC.

The chain combines TRBV5-4 with TRBJ2-1, with D possibly TRBD1 on 6 matching bases. Trimming left V 6 bases short and J 10 bases short, with 17 bases between. CDR3 length equals 13 residues. Germline V gives CDR1 SGHNT, CDR2 YYREEE (reference sequence). The CDR3 reads CASTWGRKEEQFF. The CDR3 nucleotides read TGTGCCAGCACCTGGGGGCGTAAGGAAGAGCAGTTCTTC.

CDR3 sequence: CAAGRQRNYGYTF. In nucleotides, the CDR3 is TGTGCCGCGGGGAGACAGAGGAACTATGGCTACACCTTC. The J gene is TRBJ1-2, the V gene TRBV6-1, with D possibly matching TRBD1 (5 bases). The germline V gene encodes CDR1 MNHNS and CDR2 SASEGT. The V and J ends lost 11 bases and 2 bases respectively, with 15 bases between them. This CDR3 has 13 residues.

Comment on this clone: A read error may explain this, as a much larger clone is one base away. Other DNA sequences in this sample translate to the same CDR3. The V gene is TRBV6-6, the J gene TRBJ2-7, with TRBD1 matching 7 bases. The length of the CDR3 is 13 residues. Per the germline V gene, CDR1 is MNHNY and CDR2 is SVGAGI (reference sequence). V dropped 5 bases and J dropped 0; count of bases not matched to a gene: 1. CDR3 in amino acids: CASSRTGSYEQYF. The CDR3 coding sequence is TGTGCCAGCAGTCGGACAGGCTCCTACGAGCAGTACTTC.

This clone was observed a single time. The identical CDR3 is also encoded by other nucleotide sequences in the sample. The V call is TRBV6-5, the J call TRBJ1-1; 7 bases fit TRBD1. This CDR3 comprises 13 residues. The V gene's germline CDR1 is MNHEY and CDR2 SVGAGI. Losses at the gene ends were 6 bases for V and 5 bases for J; bases not matched to a gene: 6. The CDR3 spells CASSDRVGTEAFF. The DNA of the CDR3 is TGTGCCAGCAGCGACAGGGTAGGGACTGAAGCTTTCTTT.

V usage is TRBV9 and J usage is TRBJ1-1; D not resolved. Looked up from germline, CDR1 is SGDLS and CDR2 is YYNGEE. This CDR3 is built from 15 residues. V was clipped by 6 bases and J by 6 bases, with 21 bases between them. The CDR3 loop is CASTNHMGGEAEAFF. The CDR3 DNA is TGTGCCAGCACCAATCATATGGGAGGAGAGGCTGAAGCTTTCTTT.

The chain employs TRBV7-9 and TRBJ2-3; D call uncertain. The V and J ends lost 7 bases and 0 bases respectively, with 14 bases between them. Germline-derived CDR1 and CDR2 are SEHNR and FQNEAQ (reference sequence). This CDR3 region has 15 residues. The CDR3 reads CASTQRMDSTDTQYF. The CDR3, as DNA: TGTGCCAGCACCCAACGGATGGACAGCACAGATACGCAGTATTTT.

The CDR3 sequence: CASSSYGQAGGNTIYF. The CDR3 DNA reads as TGTGCCAGCAGTTCATACGGACAGGCGGGTGGAAACACCATATATTTT. V gene TRBV27 combines with J gene TRBJ1-3; 7 bases map to TRBD1. With 4 bases clipped from V and 3 bases from J, the junction kept 9 bases outside the gene matches. CDR1 is MNHEY and CDR2 is SMNVEV in the germline V gene (reference sequence). The CDR3 totals 16 residues.

The rearrangement links TRBV5-1 to TRBJ2-7; 8 bases fit TRBD1. CDR3 length: 14 amino acids. Trimming took 1 base from V and 2 from J; bases not matched to a gene: 2. Germline CDR1 SGHRS, CDR2 YFSETQ. The CDR3 region has the DNA TGCGCCAGCAGCTTGCACAGGGGGACCTACGAGCAGTACTTC. It yields the protein CASSLHRGTYEQYF.

A single count supports this clone. The rearrangement joins TRBV7-2 to TRBJ2-7; D is unresolved. The CDR3 has 16 amino acids. Germline lookup yields CDR1 SGHTA and CDR2 FQGNSA. V was pared by 5 bases and J by 3 bases, with 20 bases between. CDR3 amino acids: CASSPRAAPPNYEQYF. CDR3 nucleotides: TGTGCCAGCAGCCCCCGGGCGGCACCCCCGAACTACGAGCAGTACTTC.

CDR3 sequence: CASGSLAGIYEQYF. The CDR3 region has the DNA TGTGCCAGCGGTTCACTAGCGGGGATATACGAGCAGTACTTC. The J gene is TRBJ2-7, the V gene TRBV6-5; 10 bases fit TRBD2. V gave up 8 bases and J gave up 4 bases; unmatched junction bases: 8. The V gene's germline CDR1 is MNHEY and CDR2 SVGAGI. The CDR3 spans 14 residues.

The rearrangement uses TRBV18 and TRBJ1-3; 7 nucleotides match TRBD1. This CDR3 region has 17 residues. CDR1 KGHSH and CDR2 LQKENI come from the germline V gene. V shed 3 bases and J 0 bases; nucleotides not matched to a gene: 8. Here the CDR3 DNA reads TGTGCCAGCTCACCGCCTCCGGGACAGAACTCTGGAAACACCATATATTTT. Amino acids: CASSPPPGQNSGNTIYF.

As for this clone: Other DNA sequences in this sample translate to the same CDR3. This rearrangement joins TRBV5-1 to TRBJ1-1, with 7 nucleotides matching TRBD1. The CDR3 length is 14 residues. Per the germline V gene, CDR1 is SGHRS and CDR2 is YFSETQ. Unmatched junction bases numbered 1, after V lost 2 bases and J lost 0 bases. The DNA of the CDR3 is TGCGCCAGCAGCTTAGGGACAGTGAACACTGAAGCTTTCTTT. Residues: CASSLGTVNTEAFF.

V usage is TRBV4-1 and J usage is TRBJ1-5; D is undetermined. V lost 1 base and J lost 0, with 10 bases in between. Germline-derived CDR1 and CDR2 are MGHRA and YSYEKL. The CDR3 runs 16 residues. CDR3 residues: CASSQGIVYSNQPQHF. The CDR3 bases are TGCGCCAGCAGCCAAGGGATAGTCTATAGCAATCAGCCCCAGCATTTT.

The genes are TRBV10-3 and TRBJ1-1; 11 positions match TRBD1. Germline CDR1 reads ENHRY; CDR2 reads SYGVKD. This CDR3 region has 13 residues. J was trimmed by 5 bases and V by 10 bases; bases with no gene match: 6. CDR3: CATLRDRGTEAFF. CDR3 DNA: TGTGCCACCCTACGGGACAGGGGGACTGAAGCTTTCTTT.